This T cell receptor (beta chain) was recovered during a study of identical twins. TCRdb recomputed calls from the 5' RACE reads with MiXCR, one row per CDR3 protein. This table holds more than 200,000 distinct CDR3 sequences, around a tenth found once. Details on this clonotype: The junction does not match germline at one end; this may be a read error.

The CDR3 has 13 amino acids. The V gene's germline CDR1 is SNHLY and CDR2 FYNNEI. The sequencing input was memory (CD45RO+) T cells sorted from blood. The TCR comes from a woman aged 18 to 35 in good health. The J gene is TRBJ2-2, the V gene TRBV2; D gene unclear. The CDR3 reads CAISEQGGGELFF. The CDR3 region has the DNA TGTGCCATCAGTGAGCAAGGCGGTGGGGAGCTGTTTTTT.